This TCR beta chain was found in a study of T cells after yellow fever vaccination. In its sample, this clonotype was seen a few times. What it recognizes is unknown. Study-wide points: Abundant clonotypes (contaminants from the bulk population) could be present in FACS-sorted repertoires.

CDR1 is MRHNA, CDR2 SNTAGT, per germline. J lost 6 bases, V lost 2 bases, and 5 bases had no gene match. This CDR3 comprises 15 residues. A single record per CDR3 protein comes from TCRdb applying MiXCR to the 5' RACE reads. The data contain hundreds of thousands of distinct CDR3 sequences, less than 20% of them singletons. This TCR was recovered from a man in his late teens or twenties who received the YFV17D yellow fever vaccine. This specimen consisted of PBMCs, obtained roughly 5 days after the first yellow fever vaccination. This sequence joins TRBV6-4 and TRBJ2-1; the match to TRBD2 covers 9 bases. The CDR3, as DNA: TGTGCCAGCAGTGACGCAGCGGGGGGCTTCAATGAGCAGTTCTTC. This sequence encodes CASSDAAGGFNEQFF.